The 10 T cell receptor beta chains in this list originate from one sample, sequenced in a study of blood T cell repertoires in COVID-19. Some clones are missing from TCRdb's copy, which holds only in-frame ones; the method was immunoSEQ multiplex PCR. The data show around 100,000 clones, 88% seen once. The sample consisted of peripheral blood. The receptors were gathered from a human donor in a cohort sampled during active COVID-19.

The gene calls are TRBV27 and TRBJ2-7; D perhaps matches TRBD2 (5 bases). Germline V gene sequence: CDR1 MNHEY, CDR2 SMNVEV (reference sequence). Trimming took 6 bases from V and 7 from J, leaving 13 bases between them. This CDR3 is 12 amino acids long. In nucleotides, the CDR3 is TGTGCCAGCAGCCTCCCCCCGGGGGAGCAGTACTTC. It is translated as CASSLPPGEQYF.

The V gene is TRBV27, the J gene TRBJ2-2, with 8 bases aligning to TRBD1. V gave up 3 bases and J gave up 4 bases; unmatched junction bases: 4. The CDR3 contains 15 residues. CDR1 MNHEY and CDR2 SMNVEV come from the germline V gene (reference sequence). In DNA, the CDR3 is TGTGCCAGCAGTTTTGGGACAGGACGCACCGGGGAGCTGTTTTTT. Translating gives CASSFGTGRTGELFF.

CDR3 amino acids: CASRRDSNQPQHF. As DNA, the CDR3 is TGTGCCAGCAGGCGGGACAGCAATCAGCCCCAGCATTTT. The V and J genes are TRBV27 and TRBJ1-5; tentatively, D is TRBD1 (5 bases). Per germline, CDR1 MNHEY and CDR2 SMNVEV (reference sequence). The V end lost 6 bases, the J end lost 1 base, and 7 bases lay between the germline ends. The CDR3 is 13 amino acids.

This clone was seen only a few times. The chain has TRBV10-3 and TRBJ1-6; D not resolved. The CDR3 is made up of 18 amino acids. V was shortened by 6 bases and J by 5 bases, with 23 bases between the two germline ends. In germline, CDR1 is ENHRY, CDR2 SYGVKD. The CDR3 sequence: CAIRQTVGPPPNNSPLHF. For the CDR3, the DNA is TGTGCCATCAGGCAAACCGTGGGCCCGCCTCCGAATAATTCACCCCTCCACTTT.

The gene calls are TRBV6-1 and TRBJ2-1; 13 nucleotides line up with TRBD2. CDR3 length: 17 residues. Unmatched junction bases numbered 6, after V lost 4 bases and J lost 3 bases. The V gene's germline CDR1 is MNHNS and CDR2 SASEGT. The CDR3 reads CASSGLGLAGDYNEQFF. CDR3 sequence (DNA): TGTGCCAGCAGTGGCCTAGGACTAGCGGGGGACTACAATGAGCAGTTCTTC.

This clone occurred once. The rearrangement joins TRBV7-9 to TRBJ1-2; 7 positions agree with TRBD1. The CDR3 runs to 14 residues. V lost 5 bases and J lost 3; bases outside the gene matches: 6. The germline CDR1 and CDR2 sequences are SEHNR and FQNEAQ (reference sequence). CDR3 sequence (DNA): TGTGCCAGCAGCCGGGGCCAGGGGGACTATGGCTACACCTTC. It is translated as CASSRGQGDYGYTF. Based on the CDR3 plus reference TRBV7-9 and TRBJ1-2, the full variable domain is DTGVSQNPRHKITKRGQNVTFRCDPISEHNRLYWYRQTLGQGPEFLTYFQNEAQLEKSRLLSDRFSAERPKGSFSTLEIQRTEQGDSAMYLCASSRGQGDYGYTFGSGTRLTVV.

V usage is TRBV3-1 (or the pseudogene TRBV3-2) and J usage is TRBJ1-3; TRBD1 is a possible D gene (5 bases). This CDR3 spans 15 amino acids. The germline V gene encodes CDR1 LGHDT and CDR2 YNNKEL (reference sequence). The V and J ends lost 0 bases and 1 base respectively, with 7 bases between them. The CDR3 spells CASSQDRVSGNTIYF. The CDR3 DNA reads TGTGCCAGCAGCCAAGACAGGGTTTCTGGAAACACCATATATTTT.

V is TRBV27 and J is TRBJ2-1; D may be TRBD2 (5 bases). V was cut by 2 bases and J by 7 bases, with 18 bases left in between. Per the germline V gene, CDR1 is MNHEY and CDR2 is SMNVEV (reference sequence). CDR3 size: 16 residues. This CDR3 is CASSLAVGLPANEQFF. In nucleotides, the CDR3 is TGTGCCAGCAGTTTAGCTGTAGGACTCCCCGCTAATGAGCAGTTCTTC.

For the CDR3, the DNA is TGTGCCAGCAGTTCCAGACTAGCGGGCTCCTACGAGCAGTACTTC. Its translation: CASSSRLAGSYEQYF. The V gene is TRBV27, the J gene TRBJ2-7; 10 nucleotides match TRBD2. The CDR3 is made up of 15 amino acids. V shed 4 bases and J 0 bases; nucleotides not matched to a gene: 3. Germline-derived CDR1 and CDR2 are MNHEY and SMNVEV (reference sequence).

The V and J genes are TRBV5-1 and TRBJ2-2, with 8 nucleotides matching TRBD2. Trimming removed 5 bases from V and 3 bases from J; junction bases left unmatched: 6. Looked up from germline, CDR1 is SGHRS and CDR2 is YFSETQ. The CDR3 extends over 15 amino acids. CDR3 loop: CASRKTSGYTGELFF. In nucleotides, the CDR3 is TGCGCCAGCAGGAAAACTAGCGGATACACCGGGGAGCTGTTTTTT. The full variable domain, its missing parts supplied by reference TRBV5-1 and TRBJ2-2, is KAGVTQTPRYLIKTRGQQVTLSCSPISGHRSVSWYQQTPGQGLQFLFEYFSETQRNKGNFPGRFSGRQFSNSRSEMNVSTLELGDSALYLCASRKTSGYTGELFFGEGSRLTVL.